This TCR beta chain was found in a study of tumor-infiltrating lymphocytes in glioblastoma multiforme. Multiple V-beta primers and a C-beta primer amplified TCRB from RNA. Input was 0.5 ug total RNA, reverse-transcribed with a C-beta primer. TCRdb redid the calling of the multiplex PCR reads with MiXCR, one entry per CDR3 protein. The table includes 8,500 to 9,500 distinct CDR3 sequences, about 70% detected once. The CDR3 extends over 14 amino acids. Germline V lookup: CDR1 SGHNT, CDR2 YENEEA. Trimming pared 5 bases from V and 5 bases from J, leaving 15 bases between. Study conclusions and caveats: Just one glioblastoma patient contributed to the TCR-mutation comparison. Detected clone frequencies may not reflect cell counts, being RNA-based.

This clonotype was picked up a small number of times. Its antigen remains unidentified. This rearrangement joins TRBV11-3 to TRBJ2-5, with D maybe TRBD2 (6 bases). Material for sequencing was brain tumor tissue. This receptor was obtained from a male donor with glioblastoma. CDR3 in DNA: TGTGCCAGCAGCCCGACGGGAGATTGGGAGACCCAGTACTTC. This encodes CASSPTGDWETQYF. The full variable domain, in which reference TRBV11-3 and TRBJ2-5 provide the parts outside the CDR3, is EAGVVQSPRYKIIEKKQPVAFWCNPISGHNTLYWYLQNLGQGPELLIRYENEEAVDDSQLPKDRFSAERLKGVDSTLKIQPAELGDSAVYLCASSPTGDWETQYFGPGTRLLVL.